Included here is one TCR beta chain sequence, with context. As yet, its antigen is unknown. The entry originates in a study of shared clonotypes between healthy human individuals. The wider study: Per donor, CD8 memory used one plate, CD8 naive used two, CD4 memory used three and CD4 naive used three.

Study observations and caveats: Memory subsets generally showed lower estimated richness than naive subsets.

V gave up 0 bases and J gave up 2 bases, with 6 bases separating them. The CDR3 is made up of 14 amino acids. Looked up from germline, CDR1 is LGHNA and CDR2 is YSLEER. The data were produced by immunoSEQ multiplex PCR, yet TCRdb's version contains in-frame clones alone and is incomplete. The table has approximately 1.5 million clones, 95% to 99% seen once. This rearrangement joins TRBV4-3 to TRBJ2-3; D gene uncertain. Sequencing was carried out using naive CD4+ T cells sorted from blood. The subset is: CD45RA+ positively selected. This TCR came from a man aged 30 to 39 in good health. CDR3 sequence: CASSQDPATDTQYF. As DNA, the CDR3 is TGCGCCAGCAGCCAAGATCCTGCCACAGATACGCAGTATTTT.